The T cell receptor (beta chain) described here comes from a study of cytomegalovirus exposure and HLA in healthy donors. Study results and caveats: Researchers reported in a later analysis that a missense DCLRE1C variant was tied to TCR beta V- and J-gene trimming. It was shown in a later analysis that HLA-associated TCR beta chains were more clonally expanded than other, equally common chains.

V lost 4 bases, J lost 5 bases, and 8 bases stayed unmatched. Germline-derived CDR1 and CDR2 are LGHNA and YNFKEQ. The CDR3 consists of 16 residues. Note on this clone: Its antigen is currently unknown.

A multiplex PCR was run with 60 Vbeta primers and 13 Jbeta primers. Sequencing was performed with immunoSEQ multiplex PCR; in TCRdb, only in-frame clones are kept and a portion is missing. Among about 240,000 clones listed, roughly four fifths were seen once. Sequenced input: PBMCs. The chain carries TRBV4-2 and TRBJ1-4; 9 nucleotides line up with TRBD1. The sequence was collected from a woman aged 55-69 years in good health and CMV-seropositive. The CDR3 is CASSPSPGTGNEKLFF. The CDR3 bases are TGTGCCAGCAGCCCAAGTCCCGGGACAGGGAATGAAAAACTGTTTTTT.